These T cell receptor beta chains were read from a single sample in a study of CD8 T cells in Susac syndrome. TCRdb reprocessed the immunoSEQ multiplex PCR reads with MiXCR, giving one entry per CDR3 protein. Among 95,000 to 150,000 distinct CDR3 sequences listed, about 94% were seen once. The sequencing sample was made of CD4+ T cells from PBMCs. Receptor source: a human donor in good health. CDR3s include the opening cysteine and the closing phenylalanine or tryptophan. The D gene is left open where the match is weak. Clone size, where shown, is once, few, many, or a class for clones that have expanded.

V	J	size	D	DNA	CDR3
TRBV7-7	TRBJ2-1	NA	TRBD2	TGTGCCAGCAGCTTAGTGGCGGGAGGTAGCAATGAGCAGTTCTTC	CASSLVAGGSNEQFF
TRBV3-1	TRBJ1-3	NA	NA	TGTGCCAGCACCCGGTCTGGAAACACCATATATTTT	CASTRSGNTIYF
TRBV12-3/TRBV12-4	TRBJ2-7	once	NA	TGTGCCAGCAGTAGTACAGGGTTCTACGAGCAGTACTTC	CASSSTGFYEQYF
TRBV28	TRBJ2-5	NA	TRBD2	TGTGCCAGCAGTTTTCGCGGAGGGAGGGCCAGTGAGACCCAGTACTTC	CASSFRGGRASETQYF
TRBV2	TRBJ2-4	NA	NA	TGTGCCAGCATGGTGGGATGGTTGGCCAAAAACATTCAGTACTTC	CASMVGWLAKNIQYF
TRBV7-2	TRBJ2-1	NA	NA	TGTGCCAGCAGCTATACTCTCCGTGCTGAGCAGTTCTTC	CASSYTLRAEQFF
TRBV20-1	TRBJ2-7	NA	NA	TGCAGTGCTCCGGACTCAAGGAGCTCCTACGAGCAGTACTTC	CSAPDSRSSYEQYF
TRBV3-1	TRBJ2-5	NA	NA	TGTGCCAGCAGCCAGAGTCAGGGCGGCGAGACCCAGTACTTC	CASSQSQGGETQYF
TRBV30	TRBJ2-5	NA	TRBD2	TGTGCCTGGAGACTAGCGGGAGGAGAGACCCAGTACTTC	CAWRLAGGETQYF
TRBV19	TRBJ1-2	NA	NA	TGTGCCAGTAGTACCGACGGGGGAATTAACTATGGCTACACCTTC	CASSTDGGINYGYTF
TRBV20-1	TRBJ2-7	NA	NA	TGCAGTGCCCCCCGACAGAGGAGCTCCTACGAGCAGTACTTC	CSAPRQRSSYEQYF
TRBV6-2/TRBV6-3	TRBJ2-2	NA	NA	TGTGCCAGCAGTTACTCCGCGGGACAGTCGAACACCGGGGAGCTGTTTTTT	CASSYSAGQSNTGELFF
TRBV15	TRBJ2-7	NA	TRBD1	TGTGCCACCAGCAGAGATGAGGGGCACAGGGGTGTCCACGAGCAGTACTTC	CATSRDEGHRGVHEQYF
TRBV7-2	TRBJ2-7	few	NA	TGTGCCAGCAGCTTAGGTGGGGACTCCTACGAGCAGTACTTC	CASSLGGDSYEQYF
TRBV7-2	TRBJ1-1	once	NA	TGTGCCAGCAGCCCCGGGGTCGCCCATATGAACACTGAAGCTTTCTTT	CASSPGVAHMNTEAFF
TRBV2	TRBJ1-2	NA	NA	TGTGCCAGCAGGAAGAACGGCTATGGCTACACCTTC	CASRKNGYGYTF
TRBV6-2/TRBV6-3	TRBJ2-4	NA	TRBD2	TGTGCCAGCAGAGAGACTAGCGGACCGTTTTTAGCCAAAAACATTCAGTACTTC	CASRETSGPFLAKNIQYF
TRBV20-1	TRBJ2-7	NA	TRBD1	TGCAGTGCTAGTTGGCCCCTCCGGGACAGGGTCGGGGAGCAGTACTTC	CSASWPLRDRVGEQYF
TRBV2	TRBJ2-2	NA	NA	TGTGCCAGCAGTGTAAAGGCGGTCGGGGAGCTGTTTTTT	CASSVKAVGELFF
TRBV10-3	TRBJ2-7	once	TRBD1	TGTGCCATCAGCCCTTCACAGGGGGCCTACGAGCAGTACTTC	CAISPSQGAYEQYF
TRBV6-2/TRBV6-3	TRBJ1-1	NA	NA	TGTGCCAGCAGTCCAGGCTTTTGGACTGAAGCTTTCTTT	CASSPGFWTEAFF
TRBV25-1	TRBJ1-2	NA	NA	TGTGCCAGCAGTGAAGCGGGTGGCTACACCTTC	CASSEAGGYTF
TRBV6-5	TRBJ2-5	NA	NA	TGTGCCAGCACCCAACCCGGGACGTCGGGGGCCCAGTACTTC	CASTQPGTSGAQYF
TRBV20-1	TRBJ2-6	NA	NA	TGCAGTGCTAGTCTCCACTCTGGGGCCAACGTCCTGACTTTC	CSASLHSGANVLTF
TRBV5-1	TRBJ1-4	NA	NA	TGCGCCAGCAGAACAGGAGCCGCAACTAATGAAAAACTGTTTTTT	CASRTGAATNEKLFF
TRBV2	TRBJ1-1	NA	NA	TGTGCCAGCAGTCCCTTACAGCCCTACTACACTGAAGCTTTCTTT	CASSPLQPYYTEAFF
TRBV7-2	TRBJ1-1	NA	NA	TGTGCCAGCCTAACCCAGGGTGGGACTGAAGCTTTCTTT	CASLTQGGTEAFF
TRBV4-3	TRBJ2-2	NA	NA	TGCGCCAGCAGCCGGGCAGGGGGGACCGGGGAGCTGTTTTTT	CASSRAGGTGELFF
TRBV20-1	TRBJ2-7	NA	NA	TGCAGTGCTAGGGGCCCGGCAGGGTACGAGCAGTACTTC	CSARGPAGYEQYF
TRBV10-2	TRBJ2-5	NA	TRBD2	TGCGCCAGCGGGGCGAGAGCGGGAGGACAAGAGACCCAGTACTTC	CASGARAGGQETQYF
TRBV6-2/TRBV6-3	TRBJ2-7	NA	NA	TGTGCCAGTACAGGGAGTCCCTACGAGCAGTACTTC	CASTGSPYEQYF
TRBV7-8	TRBJ2-5	NA	TRBD1	TGTGCCAGCAGCGACCGCATACAGGGGGTCCGGGGACAGACCCAGTACTTC	CASSDRIQGVRGQTQYF
TRBV5-1	TRBJ1-1	NA	TRBD1	TGCGCCAGCAGCTCCGGGACAGGTGCGAACACTGAAGCTTTCTTT	CASSSGTGANTEAFF
TRBV5-1	TRBJ2-7	NA	NA	TGCGCCAGCAGCTTGGAAGCAAACTCCTACGAGCAGTACTTC	CASSLEANSYEQYF
TRBV4-2	TRBJ1-2	NA	NA	TGTGCCAGCAGCCAAGCGGAGGACAGTAGCTATGGCTACACCTTC	CASSQAEDSSYGYTF
TRBV7-9	TRBJ2-7	NA	TRBD2	TGTGCCAGCAGCTTAAAGGATGGGGGGGGTCCCTACGAGCAGTACTTC	CASSLKDGGGPYEQYF
TRBV3-1	TRBJ2-7	few	NA	TGTGCCAGCAGCCAAGACTCCTACGAGCAGTACTTC	CASSQDSYEQYF
TRBV5-1	TRBJ1-1	NA	NA	TGCGCCAGCAGCTTTTCCAGGGGAGGGAACACTGAAGCTTTCTTT	CASSFSRGGNTEAFF
TRBV21-1	TRBJ2-7	NA	NA	TGTGCCAGCAGCAGACCCCCCTACGAGCAGTACTTC	CASSRPPYEQYF
TRBV20-1	TRBJ2-1	NA	NA	TGCAGTGCTAAGACATACAAAGTCACCTACAATGAGCAGTTCTTC	CSAKTYKVTYNEQFF
TRBV10-1	TRBJ1-2	NA	TRBD1	TGCGCCAGCAGTGAGTCGGACAGGGTGGGCTACACCTTC	CASSESDRVGYTF
TRBV20-1	TRBJ2-7	once	TRBD2	TGCAGTGCTAGAGGATTTGGTCGGGAGGAACCCTACGAGCAGTACTTC	CSARGFGREEPYEQYF
TRBV7-2	TRBJ1-1	NA	TRBD1	TGTGCCAGCAGCCAGGGACAGCTAATGAACACTGAAGCTTTCTTT	CASSQGQLMNTEAFF
TRBV4-1	TRBJ1-5	NA	TRBD1	TGCGCCAGCAGCCAAGGTGACAGGGGAGGCCATCAGCCCCAGCATTTT	CASSQGDRGGHQPQHF
TRBV20-1	TRBJ2-3	NA	NA	TGCAGTGCTACGGACGGGGGAAGGGGGACAGATACGCAGTATTTT	CSATDGGRGTDTQYF
TRBV20-1	TRBJ2-3	NA	TRBD2	TGCAGTGCTATCGCGACTAGCGGGGACCAGGACACGCAGTATTTT	CSAIATSGDQDTQYF
TRBV4-1	TRBJ2-2	NA	NA	TGCGCCAGCAGCCCCAAGACCCTCCCCGGGGAGCTGTTTTTT	CASSPKTLPGELFF
TRBV5-1	TRBJ2-2	NA	NA	TGCGCCAGCAGCTGGCTAGCCTACACCGGGGAGCTGTTTTTT	CASSWLAYTGELFF
TRBV7-2	TRBJ2-6	NA	TRBD2	TGTGCCAGCGTTGGGGGGGGAGGGCCGGCCGGGGCCAACGTCCTGACTTTC	CASVGGGGPAGANVLTF
TRBV23-1	TRBJ1-2	NA	NA	TGCGCCAGCAGTCAATATGGGGGCTCGAACTATGGCTACACCTTC	CASSQYGGSNYGYTF
TRBV29-1	TRBJ2-5	NA	NA	TGCAGCGTTCCAAGGGGAGTTGAGACCCAGTACTTC	CSVPRGVETQYF
TRBV20-1	TRBJ1-2	once	TRBD1	TGCAGTGCCTCACAGGGGGCGGGTGGCTACACCTTC	CSASQGAGGYTF
TRBV29-1	TRBJ2-2	NA	NA	TGCAGCGGGGGGCGGAGCACCGGGGAGCTGTTTTTT	CSGGRSTGELFF
TRBV27	TRBJ1-1	NA	NA	TGTGCCAGCAGCCGCCCCGGCATCGTGAACACTGAAGCTTTCTTT	CASSRPGIVNTEAFF
TRBV30	TRBJ2-1	NA	TRBD2	TGTGCCTGGAGGTCAGCGGGAGGCATCAATGAGCAGTTCTTC	CAWRSAGGINEQFF
TRBV5-1	TRBJ1-1	NA	TRBD1	TGCGCCAGCAGACTTGAGGGGGCTCTATTGGGCACTGAAGCTTTCTTT	CASRLEGALLGTEAFF